Given below is one T cell receptor beta chain in context. The target antigen is unknown. This specimen belongs to a study of shared clonotypes between healthy human individuals. TCRdb's table, derived via immunoSEQ multiplex PCR, lists solely in-frame clones and lacks some. The table lists 2 million to 2.5 million clones, about nine tenths of them singletons. CDR3 length: 14 residues. Germline values: CDR1 SGHDT, CDR2 YYEEEE. Between the trimmed V and J ends, which lost 2 bases and 3 bases, there was a span of 12 bases. Findings and limits, study-wide: When naive CD4 clonotypes were compared across a few donors, around 5% were shared.

This chain uses TRBV5-6 with TRBJ2-7, with D possibly TRBD1 on 6 matching bases. This receptor was taken from a man aged 18 to 30 in good health. Some clones in this sample may be carry-over from other donors' samples. The sequencing sample was made of naive CD4+ T cells from PBMCs. The subset here: CD45RA+ positively selected. The DNA of the CDR3 is TGTGCCAGCAGCTTAACAGGGTTGATCTACGAGCAGTACTTC. Translation: CASSLTGLIYEQYF.